Below, one T cell receptor beta chain is given with its context. What it binds is unknown. The entry originates in a study of T cell responses to AZD1222 COVID-19 vaccine. Overall study results and limits: White British ancestry dominated among donors, who included more females, and clonal diversity was possibly underestimated. Of spike-specific TCRs, nearly half reportedly target regions left unmutated in variants. Researchers report vaccine-associated CD4 TCRs spanning spike, with dominance at 160-218 and 743-854. Seropositivity was recorded at baseline in only 6 or 7 AZD1222 recipients.

The trim removed 0 bases at V and 0 bases at J, leaving 6 bases unmatched. There are 17 residues in the CDR3. Germline CDR1 MNHEY, CDR2 SMNVEV (reference sequence). Using immunoSEQ multiplex PCR, the repertoire was profiled, and TCRdb retains in-frame clones only, with some absent. The sample lists roughly 150,000 clones; roughly 92% were seen once. The gene calls are TRBV27 and TRBJ2-7, with 9 bases fitting TRBD1. The starting material was peripheral blood, obtained on day 0 of AZD1222 vaccination. This TCR was sampled from an adult in good health. The chain's CDR3 is CASSLSPGQGSSYEQYF. Written as DNA, the CDR3 is TGTGCCAGCAGTTTATCCCCGGGACAGGGAAGCTCCTACGAGCAGTACTTC.